The rows below give T cell receptor beta chains drawn from one sample of a study of CD8 T cells in ankylosing spondylitis. TCRdb re-called the 5' RACE reads with MiXCR, one entry per CDR3 protein. The table records some 220,000 distinct CDR3 sequences, 8% to 11% of them present only once. Sequencing was performed on blood, either unsorted or a sorted T cell fraction (not recorded which). These receptors all come from a male donor with ankylosing spondylitis or in good health (not recorded which). Each CDR3 is given with its conserved first and last residue. Fields, in order: D gene, clone size, J gene, V gene, CDR3 protein, CDR3 DNA. D genes are given only for firm matches. A row's size may be missing; if present it is once, few, many or a size class.

d_gene: .; abundance: many; j_gene: TRBJ1-2; v_gene: TRBV29-1; CDR3aa: CSAGGGDHNYGYTF; CDR3nt: TGCAGCGCCGGTGGAGGGGACCATAACTATGGCTACACCTTC
d_gene: .; abundance: few; j_gene: TRBJ2-3; v_gene: TRBV19; CDR3aa: CASRGGGVTGTQYF; CDR3nt: TGTGCCAGTAGGGGCGGAGGGGTCACGGGGACGCAGTATTTT
d_gene: .; abundance: many; j_gene: TRBJ2-5; v_gene: TRBV6-1; CDR3aa: CASRGGRDQETQYF; CDR3nt: TGTGCCAGCAGAGGCGGGCGGGACCAAGAGACCCAGTACTTC
d_gene: TRBD1; abundance: many; j_gene: TRBJ1-5; v_gene: TRBV10-3; CDR3aa: CAISGRQGKDQPQHF; CDR3nt: TGTGCCATCAGTGGGAGACAGGGGAAGGATCAGCCCCAGCATTTT
d_gene: TRBD1; abundance: .; j_gene: TRBJ1-4; v_gene: TRBV12-3/TRBV12-4; CDR3aa: CASSKGQTTNEKLFF; CDR3nt: TGTGCCAGCAGTAAGGGACAGACAACTAATGAAAAACTGTTTTTT
d_gene: TRBD1; abundance: many; j_gene: TRBJ1-2; v_gene: TRBV30; CDR3aa: CAWSKDRGHGYTF; CDR3nt: TGTGCCTGGAGTAAGGATAGGGGGCATGGCTACACCTTC
d_gene: TRBD1; abundance: many; j_gene: TRBJ2-2; v_gene: TRBV19; CDR3aa: CASVMTGGSTGELFF; CDR3nt: TGTGCCAGTGTGATGACAGGGGGAAGCACCGGGGAGCTGTTTTTT
d_gene: TRBD1; abundance: few; j_gene: TRBJ2-7; v_gene: TRBV20-1; CDR3aa: CSARDPRTGLGEQYF; CDR3nt: TGCAGTGCTAGAGACCCGAGGACAGGGTTAGGCGAGCAGTACTTC
d_gene: .; abundance: many; j_gene: TRBJ2-7; v_gene: TRBV20-1; CDR3aa: CSAGSEYEQYF; CDR3nt: TGCAGTGCAGGGAGCGAGTACGAGCAGTACTTC
d_gene: TRBD1; abundance: .; j_gene: TRBJ1-5; v_gene: TRBV25-1; CDR3aa: CASSRTGSPQPQHF; CDR3nt: TGTGCCAGCAGCAGGACAGGGTCGCCTCAGCCCCAGCATTTT
d_gene: .; abundance: .; j_gene: TRBJ1-2; v_gene: TRBV30; CDR3aa: CAWSFRRTDPGYTF; CDR3nt: TGTGCCTGGAGCTTCCGGAGGACAGATCCCGGCTACACCTTC